This note documents a single TCR beta chain sequence. Its antigen is unidentified. Using its own MiXCR run on the RT-PCR reads, TCRdb lists one record per CDR3 protein. The sample holds 550,000 to 800,000 distinct CDR3 sequences, more than 11% seen once. This entry comes from a study of response to subunit inactivated influenza vaccine. Study-level findings and limits: After each seasonal influenza vaccination, few new T cells are recruited, the authors suggested.

V gave up 3 bases and J gave up 6 bases, with 16 bases separating them. In germline, CDR1 is SGHNT, CDR2 YENEEA. The CDR3 is 15 residues long. This rearrangement joins TRBV11-3 to TRBJ2-3; D call uncertain. The TCR originated in a man aged 50-59 years who received an inactivated influenza vaccine. This specimen consisted of PBMCs from blood, obtained 14 days before vaccination. This CDR3 is CASSFGILGRDTQYF. CDR3 DNA sequence: TGTGCCAGCAGCTTTGGGATACTTGGACGTGATACGCAGTATTTT.